This passage covers 14 T cell receptor beta chains from one sample sequenced in a study of long-term antiretroviral therapy in people with HIV (dated by TCRdb to the early 2020s). The immunoSEQ hsTCRB v3.0 assay was used at survey level resolution to sequence the TRB variable region. The immuneACCESS repertoire file appears here via TCRdb, limited to in-frame rearrangements. These files lack a portion of the clones; in checked studies, under half of the deficit traces to unresolved V genes, and the cause of the others is not known. This sample is represented by 25,000 to 30,000 clones; about 83% of them were singletons. The ten largest make up approximately 9.2% of the sample. The sample consisted of unsorted PBMCs, taken less than 5 years after starting antiretroviral therapy. The receptor set was obtained from a man aged 35-49 years with HIV.

This rearrangement joins TRBV30 to TRBJ1-5, with D unclear. This CDR3 region has 14 residues. V was cut by 0 bases and J by 4 bases, with 10 bases left in between. Germline assignment: CDR1 GTSNPN and CDR2 SVGIG (reference sequence). The DNA of the CDR3 is TGTGCCTGGAGTGTACGCACGGTTAATCAGCCCCAGCATTTT. As protein: CAWSVRTVNQPQHF.

The rearrangement joins TRBV7-2 to TRBJ1-2; TRBD1 matches 9 bases. V trimming: 4 bases; J trimming: 0 bases; junction bases outside the gene matches: 9. CDR1 and CDR2 (germline): SGHTA, FQGNSA. CDR3 size: 17 residues. The CDR3 DNA follows: TGTGCCAGCAGCTATCGAACAGGACAGGGGTCTAACTATGGCTACACCTTC. Translated, it gives CASSYRTGQGSNYGYTF.

The V call is TRBV9, the J call TRBJ1-1, with 9 bases identical to TRBD1. The CDR3 has 13 residues. The junction had 5 bases not matched to a gene; V was cut back by 0 bases and J by 11 bases. Germline V gene sequence: CDR1 SGDLS, CDR2 YYNGEE. The CDR3 DNA reads TGTGCCAGCAGCGTAGTACCAGGACAGGGGGCTTTCTTT. Translated, it gives CASSVVPGQGAFF.

V usage is TRBV19 and J usage is TRBJ1-4; no clear D gene. Germline V gene lookup returns CDR1 LNHDA and CDR2 SQIVND (reference sequence). With 5 bases removed from V and 0 bases from J, the gap between germline ends came to 16 bases. The CDR3 contains 17 residues. CDR3 in amino acids: CASSFPSSAATNEKLFF. The CDR3 nucleotides are TGTGCCAGTAGTTTTCCATCATCTGCCGCAACTAATGAAAAACTGTTTTTT.

V and J are TRBV7-2 and TRBJ1-1; D call uncertain. V shed 1 base and J shed 3 bases, with 12 bases lying between them. Germline CDR1 is SGHTA and CDR2 is FQGNSA. The CDR3 runs to 15 residues. CDR3 sequence: CASSLDVQEDTEAFF. In DNA, the CDR3 is TGTGCCAGCAGCTTAGATGTTCAGGAAGACACTGAAGCTTTCTTT.

The chain has TRBV7-9 and TRBJ2-2, with 7 bases that match TRBD2. The V and J ends lost 1 base and 6 bases, in that order; junction bases with no gene match: 5. The CDR3 sequence is 15 residues long. CDR1 and CDR2 (germline): SEHNR, FQNEAQ (reference sequence). In DNA, the CDR3 is TGTGCCAGCAGCTTAGACGTGGGAGGGCCCGGGGAGCTGTTTTTT. Translating it yields CASSLDVGGPGELFF.

The rearrangement uses TRBV4-1 and TRBJ2-1, with 9 bases lining up with TRBD2. The CDR3 has 16 residues. Germline V gene sequence: CDR1 MGHRA, CDR2 YSYEKL. V gave up 1 base and J gave up 9 bases; unmatched junction bases: 10. The CDR3 loop reads CASSQGAGTSRGEQFF. CDR3 sequence (DNA): TGCGCCAGCAGCCAAGGGGCCGGGACTAGCAGGGGTGAGCAGTTCTTC.

The genes are TRBV21-1 and TRBJ1-5. TRBV21-1 is a documented pseudogene. The CDR3 loop spans 12 amino acids. The CDR3, as DNA: TGTGCCAGCAGCTCCGACGGACAGCCCCAGCATTTT. Translating gives CASSSDGQPQHF.

The chain has TRBV13 and TRBJ2-7; 7 bases agree with TRBD1. Per germline, CDR1 PRHDT and CDR2 FYEKMQ (reference sequence). J was trimmed by 4 bases and V by 4 bases; bases with no gene match: 7. This CDR3 is 14 amino acids long. CDR3 sequence (DNA): TGTGCCAGCAGCTCCCGGACAGGAGGATACGAGCAGTACTTC. This translates into CASSSRTGGYEQYF.

The chain links TRBV10-3 to TRBJ2-2, with D unresolved. The CDR3 contains 14 residues. The V gene lost 0 bases and the J gene lost 6 bases, with 8 bases spanning the gap. The germline gives CDR1 ENHRY, CDR2 SYGVKD. This chain's CDR3 is CAISESTGSGELFF. As DNA, the CDR3 is TGTGCCATCAGTGAGTCGACTGGGTCCGGGGAGCTGTTTTTT.

CDR3 in DNA: TGTGCCAGCTCACCCCGACTAGCGGGACGCTCTGAGCAGTTCTTC. As protein: CASSPRLAGRSEQFF. V is TRBV18 and J is TRBJ2-1; 11 bases are shared with TRBD2. V lost 3 bases, J lost 9 bases, and 7 bases stayed unmatched. This CDR3 comprises 15 residues. CDR1 and CDR2 from the germline V gene are KGHSH and LQKENI.

This sequence joins TRBV30 and TRBJ1-6, with D maybe TRBD1 (6 bases). The V and J ends lost 7 bases and 6 bases respectively, with 16 bases between them. This CDR3 contains 14 residues. Per germline, CDR1 GTSNPN and CDR2 SVGIG (reference sequence). The CDR3 bases are TGTGCCTACACGACAGGAACACCTAATTCACCCCTCCACTTT. Translation gives CAYTTGTPNSPLHF.

This chain joins TRBV6-1 and TRBJ1-5, with a weak D call TRBD1 (6 bases). Between the trimmed V and J ends, which lost 2 bases and 4 bases, there was a span of 12 bases. The V gene's germline CDR1 is MNHNS and CDR2 SASEGT. CDR3 length equals 15 residues. CDR3: CASSESQGTNQPQHF. DNA of the CDR3: TGTGCCAGCAGTGAATCTCAGGGGACTAATCAGCCCCAGCATTTT.

The V call is TRBV25-1, the J call TRBJ1-4; D call uncertain. Germline assignment: CDR1 MGHDK and CDR2 SYGVNS. Trimming pared 1 base from V and 5 bases from J, leaving 11 bases between. The CDR3 sequence is 15 residues long. CDR3: CASSESGGWNEKLFF. As DNA, the CDR3 is TGTGCCAGCAGTGAATCGGGAGGGTGGAATGAAAAACTGTTTTTT.